This T cell receptor (beta chain) was sequenced during a study of blood T cell repertoires in COVID-19 (dated by TCRdb to the early 2020s). Concerning the study at large: The collaborator samples originated in the United States, Italy and Spain and spanned the acute and convalescent phases of COVID-19. Deeply sampled blood TCRbeta repertoires from subjects exposed to, actively infected with, or recovered from COVID-19 were included in the dataset. Samples were obtained from the ongoing ImmuneRACE study (first 160 participants) and from over a thousand subjects provided by 6 global collaborators. Sample metadata almost always included a de-identified subject ID, COVID-19 status, age in years and sex. The prospective study material was composed of cDNA or gDNA derived from T cells, B-cell-depleted T cells, or PBMCs. Where available, HLA class I and class II types were taken from metadata supplied by the sample provider and were not determined by assay-based typing. The repertoires were made available in a free public database intended to serve as a resource for research on the immune response to SARS-CoV-2.

Details on this clone: The antigen it binds to is not known. Base quality data are lacking; no much larger clone is found one base away.

TCRbeta CDR3 regions were amplified from genomic DNA by means of the immunoSEQ Assay, a bias-controlled multiplex PCR. Turning to the authors' computational methods: The number of nucleated cells in each sample was estimated by amplification of reference gene primers within the assay. To quantify the absolute abundance of each unique TCRbeta CDR3 rearrangement, sequence reads were collapsed and filtered. For each sample, productive Simpson clonality was calculated as the square root of Simpson's diversity index over productive rearrangements. TCRdb obtained this table from immuneACCESS and retained in-frame rearrangements with V and J assigned. These tables miss some clones; where compared with another copy, unresolved V genes account for less than half of the shortfall, and the remainder is unexplained. That table furnishes V, J and clone size, whereas the DNA furnished D and trimming. Counted in this sample were roughly 250,000 clones; over 80% of them appeared once. Around 5.2% of the sample goes to the ten largest clones.

What the work shows at the level of the full study, not this receptor alone: How much clinical and demographic metadata was included differed by source and by participant, and the metadata was provided uncurated.

Each collaborating institution followed its own protocols to collect whole blood in K2EDTA tubes. Collaborator samples were shipped for TCRbeta analysis as frozen whole blood, isolated PBMCs, or DNA extracted from either sample type. This clonotype was sampled from a human donor in a cohort sampled during active COVID-19. The sequencing sample was made of peripheral blood.

The CDR3 reads CASTTEADTQYF. In nucleotide form, the sequence is TGCGCCAGCACAACAGAAGCAGATACGCAGTATTTT. The V and J genes are TRBV5-1 and TRBJ2-3; no D gene is confidently identified. V lost 6 bases and J lost 4 bases; the stretch between them is 9 bases long. CDR1 SGHRS and CDR2 YFSETQ were looked up in the germline V gene. Measured from the cysteine to the phenylalanine, the CDR3 is 12 residues long. Only the CDR3 DNA is retained, 36 bases long and in frame from the first base.